These 14 T cell receptor beta chains were sequenced from one sample in a study of blood T cell repertoires in COVID-19 (dated by TCRdb to 2018 to 2021). Library generation was performed with the immunoSEQ multiplex PCR assay. As stored in TCRdb, this immuneACCESS dataset retains in-frame rearrangements with V and J assigned. A fraction of the clones does not appear; measured against another copy, unresolved V genes explain less than half of the discrepancy, and the remainder lacks a known reason. Here the sample has about 100,000 clones; 85% to 95% occur a single time. The ten largest clonotypes hold less than 7.5% of the sample. The sample consisted of peripheral blood. The receptors were sampled from a man aged 45-65 years with active COVID-19.

The chain couples TRBV4-1 to TRBJ1-3, with 7 bases matching TRBD1. The V and J ends lost 2 bases and 4 bases, in that order; junction bases with no gene match: 5. The CDR3 has 15 amino acids. Germline CDR1 is MGHRA and CDR2 is YSYEKL. CDR3 DNA: TGCGCCAGCAGCCAAACGGGACAGTCAGGAAACACCATATATTTT. Its protein product is CASSQTGQSGNTIYF.

The chain links TRBV20-1 to TRBJ1-2; D gene uncertain. The CDR3 sequence is 10 residues long. Germline V gene sequence: CDR1 DFQATT, CDR2 SNEGSKA (reference sequence). The V end lost 7 bases, the J end lost 8 bases, and 11 bases lay between the germline ends. The CDR3 here is CSGGKQGYTF. The CDR3 nucleotides are TGCAGTGGCGGGAAACAAGGCTACACCTTC.

The chain couples TRBV21-1 to TRBJ2-7; the table gives TRBD2 as D, unverified against the DNA. TRBV21-1 is recorded as a pseudogene. There are 15 residues in the CDR3. The DNA of the CDR3 is TGTGCCAGCCTTCGAGAAGCGGGAGGTCGGTACGAGCAGTACTTC. This gives the protein CASLREAGGRYEQYF.

The chain links TRBV9 to TRBJ1-6; D not resolved. CDR1 and CDR2 from the germline V gene are SGDLS and YYNGEE. The CDR3 sequence is 14 residues long. V lost 2 bases to trimming and J lost 11 bases, with 14 bases between them. CDR3 DNA sequence: TGTGCCAGCAGCGTCGGTTTACAAGGAGCACCCCTCCACTTT. Amino acids: CASSVGLQGAPLHF.

The chain carries TRBV5-4 and TRBJ2-4; 7 positions agree with TRBD1. This CDR3 has 16 residues. V lost 4 bases, J lost 0 bases, and 7 bases stayed unmatched. CDR1 and CDR2 (germline): SGHNT, YYREEE (reference sequence). The CDR3 is CASSLAGTVAKNIQYF. For the CDR3, the DNA is TGTGCCAGCAGCCTGGCCGGGACAGTAGCCAAAAACATTCAGTACTTC. Complete variable domain (other parts from reference TRBV5-4 and TRBJ2-4): ETGVTQSPTHLIKTRGQQVTLRCSSQSGHNTVSWYQQALGQGPQFIFQYYREEENGRGNFPPRFSGLQFPNYSSELNVNALELDDSALYLCASSLAGTVAKNIQYFGAGTRLSVL.

The sample holds a few counts of this clone. The gene calls are TRBV5-1 and TRBJ2-2; no reliable D call. The CDR3 length is 15 residues. Trimming removed 1 base at V and 2 bases at J, with 9 bases between. Germline V CDR1 and CDR2: SGHRS, YFSETQ. CDR3 amino acids: CASSLLQDNTGELFF. CDR3 in DNA: TGCGCCAGCAGCTTGTTGCAGGATAACACCGGGGAGCTGTTTTTT.

The chain joins TRBV27 to TRBJ2-7; D is possibly TRBD1 (6 bases). This CDR3 is built from 16 residues. Trimming stripped 7 bases from V and 0 bases from J, with 19 bases between. The germline V gene has CDR1 MNHEY and CDR2 SMNVEV (reference sequence). CDR3 DNA sequence: TGTGCCAGCATACCCTCACAGGGTTCCAGCTCCTACGAGCAGTACTTC. Translating gives CASIPSQGSSSYEQYF.

The chain uses TRBV28 and TRBJ2-3; 8 positions agree with TRBD1. The germline V gene has CDR1 MDHEN and CDR2 SYDVKM. This CDR3 spans 16 amino acids. V trimming: 5 bases; J trimming: 4 bases; junction bases outside the gene matches: 11. The CDR3 loop reads CASSPPRGQGADTQYF. CDR3 in DNA: TGTGCCAGCAGTCCTCCCCGCGGACAGGGAGCAGATACGCAGTATTTT.

The chain has TRBV11-2 and TRBJ2-5, with D perhaps TRBD2 (6 bases). In germline, CDR1 is SGHAT, CDR2 FQNNGV. CDR3 length: 13 residues. Between the trimmed V and J ends, which lost 4 bases and 7 bases, there was a span of 13 bases. In DNA, the CDR3 is TGTGCCAGCAGCTCCTGGACGGAGGGGACCCAGTACTTC. This encodes CASSSWTEGTQYF. The variable domain in full, with the rest retrieved from reference TRBV11-2 and TRBJ2-5, is EAGVAQSPRYKIIEKRQSVAFWCNPISGHATLYWYQQILGQGPKLLIQFQNNGVVDDSQLPKDRFSAERLKGVDSTLKIQPAKLEDSAVYLCASSSWTEGTQYFGPGTRLLVL.

This clone was counted a single time. The V and J genes are TRBV3-1 (or the pseudogene TRBV3-2) and TRBJ2-7; TRBD2 agrees at 12 bases. CDR1 is LGHDT and CDR2 is YNNKEL in the germline V gene (reference sequence). The V segment lost 4 bases and the J segment 3 bases; nucleotides outside the gene matches: 7. The CDR3 loop spans 16 amino acids. The CDR3 loop reads CASSPTSGRGYYEQYF. CDR3 nucleotides: TGTGCCAGCAGCCCGACTAGCGGGAGAGGATACTACGAGCAGTACTTC.

The chain combines TRBV25-1 with TRBJ2-1, with TRBD1 matching 10 bases. The CDR3 totals 14 residues. The V gene's germline CDR1 is MGHDK and CDR2 SYGVNS. Trimming removed 4 bases from V and 4 bases from J; junction bases left unmatched: 1. Here the CDR3 reads CASSGDRGYNEQFF. CDR3 nucleotide sequence: TGTGCCAGCAGTGGGGACAGGGGTTACAATGAGCAGTTCTTC.

The sample holds one count of this clone. The V and J genes are TRBV10-2 and TRBJ1-2; D is perhaps TRBD1 (5 bases). V lost 6 bases to trimming and J lost 5 bases, with 10 bases between them. The CDR3 runs to 12 residues. CDR1 is WSHSY and CDR2 is SAAADI in the germline V gene. This CDR3 reads CASRGEGYGYTF. CDR3 in DNA: TGCGCCAGCAGAGGGGAGGGGTATGGCTACACCTTC.

The chain couples TRBV6-6 to TRBJ2-7, with 7 positions matching TRBD1. Losses at the gene ends were 2 bases for V and 1 base for J; bases not matched to a gene: 2. Germline V gene lookup returns CDR1 MNHNY and CDR2 SVGAGI (reference sequence). This CDR3 has 14 residues. As DNA, the CDR3 is TGTGCCAGCAGTTACGGACAGGCGTCCTACGAGCAGTACTTC. It codes for CASSYGQASYEQYF.

This sequence joins TRBV7-3 and TRBJ2-3; 9 bases align to TRBD2. The germline CDR1 and CDR2 sequences are SGHTA and FQGTGA. The CDR3 covers 15 residues. V lost 3 bases to trimming and J lost 3 bases; unmatched junction nucleotides: 4. Here the CDR3 DNA reads TGTGCCAGCAGCTTTAGCGGGAGAGGGACAGATACGCAGTATTTT. As protein: CASSFSGRGTDTQYF.